This entry lists 20 T cell receptor beta chains sequenced from one sample in a study of cytomegalovirus exposure and HLA in healthy donors. The method was immunoSEQ multiplex PCR; TCRdb's version includes in-frame clones alone and lacks a portion of them. This sample carries over 150,000 clones, nearly 90% of them seen once, and the ten largest clones take approximately 10%. The sequenced sample consisted of PBMCs. Receptors were obtained from a woman between 18 and 30 years old in good health and CMV-seropositive.

This sequence joins TRBV7-9 and TRBJ2-2; TRBD2 agrees at 12 bases. The junction had 7 bases not matched to a gene; V was cut back by 5 bases and J by 0 bases. The CDR3 extends over 18 amino acids. Per the germline V gene, CDR1 is SEHNR and CDR2 is FQNEAQ (reference sequence). The CDR3 sequence: CASSPRLAGVSNTGELFF. The CDR3 nucleotides are TGTGCCAGCAGCCCAAGACTAGCGGGAGTGTCGAACACCGGGGAGCTGTTTTTT.

This clone appeared once. CDR3 nucleotide sequence: TGTGCCAGCAGTCCCCCCAGCAGGGCTCAAGAGACCCAGTACTTC. This encodes CASSPPSRAQETQYF. This chain connects TRBV6-5 to TRBJ2-5, with D maybe TRBD1 (5 bases). V was clipped by 5 bases and J by 2 bases, with 15 bases between them. Germline-derived CDR1 and CDR2 are MNHEY and SVGAGI. This CDR3 region has 15 residues.

V is TRBV4-1 and J is TRBJ1-3; 7 nucleotides align to TRBD1. The CDR3 runs 16 residues. Germline assignment: CDR1 MGHRA and CDR2 YSYEKL. Trimming took 3 bases from V and 0 from J; bases not matched to a gene: 5. The CDR3 spells CASSQVGQISGNTIYF. The CDR3 DNA reads as TGCGCCAGCAGCCAGGTGGGACAGATCTCTGGAAACACCATATATTTT.

This clone was found a few times. The chain is built from TRBV28 and TRBJ1-2; 11 bases line up with TRBD1. The V gene's germline CDR1 is MDHEN and CDR2 SYDVKM. This CDR3 is built from 16 residues. J was trimmed by 7 bases and V by 5 bases; bases with no gene match: 12. As DNA, the CDR3 is TGTGCCAGCAGTCCCTCGCCGGGACAGGGGGTTCGTGGCTACACCTTC. It encodes CASSPSPGQGVRGYTF.

The V call is TRBV11-2, the J call TRBJ2-3; 7 nucleotides agree with TRBD2. CDR1 SGHAT and CDR2 FQNNGV come from the germline V gene. This CDR3 is built from 17 residues. J was trimmed by 0 bases and V by 1 base; bases with no gene match: 7. CDR3: CASSLAKAGPSTDTQYF. The CDR3 DNA reads TGTGCCAGCAGCTTAGCAAAAGCGGGGCCTAGCACAGATACGCAGTATTTT.

The CDR3 sequence is CASTYQGGGSQPQHF. DNA of the CDR3: TGTGCCAGCACCTACCAGGGAGGGGGAAGTCAGCCCCAGCATTTT. The J gene is TRBJ1-5, the V gene TRBV28, with a weak D call TRBD1 (6 bases). Trimming stripped 7 bases from V and 6 bases from J, with 19 bases between. Germline-derived CDR1 and CDR2 are MDHEN and SYDVKM. This CDR3 has 15 amino acids.

The V and J genes are TRBV7-9 and TRBJ1-2; 9 nucleotides line up with TRBD1. Trimming at V came to 5 bases and at J to 4 bases, leaving 8 bases not matched to a gene. This CDR3 is 15 amino acids long. Per the germline V gene, CDR1 is SEHNR and CDR2 is FQNEAQ (reference sequence). The CDR3 reads CASSQTGGGSYGYTF. As DNA, the CDR3 is TGTGCCAGCAGCCAAACAGGGGGCGGGAGCTATGGCTACACCTTC.

This chain links TRBV7-3 with TRBJ2-3; the match to TRBD1 covers 8 bases. After removal of 1 base from V and 2 bases from J, the junction contained 2 bases not matched to a gene. This CDR3 is built from 15 residues. Looked up from germline, CDR1 is SGHTA and CDR2 is FQGTGA. The CDR3: CASSLMGQDTDTQYF. DNA of the CDR3: TGTGCCAGCAGCTTAATGGGACAGGACACAGATACGCAGTATTTT. The full variable domain, in which reference TRBV7-3 and TRBJ2-3 provide the parts outside the CDR3, is GAGVSQTPSNKVTEKGKYVELRCDPISGHTALYWYRQSLGQGPEFLIYFQGTGAADDSGLPNDRFFAVRPEGSVSTLKIQRTERGDSAVYLCASSLMGQDTDTQYFGPGTRLTVL.

On this clone itself: One junction end disagrees with the germline gene, perhaps due to a read error. The chain uses TRBV14 and TRBJ1-2, with 8 bases lining up with TRBD1. The CDR3 runs to 14 residues. Germline V gene lookup returns CDR1 SGHDN and CDR2 FVKESK. Here the CDR3 DNA reads TGTGCCAGCAGCAAAGACAGGGGCTCCTATGGCTACACCTTC. Translated, it gives CASSKDRGSYGYTF. Supplemented by reference TRBV14 and TRBJ1-2, the full variable domain reads EAGVTQFPSHSVIEKGQTVTLRCDPISGHDNLYWYRRVMGKEIKFLLHFVKESKQDESGMPNNRFLAERTGGTYSTLKVQPAELEDSGVYFCASSKDRGSYGYTFGSGTRLTVV.

The V and J genes are TRBV11-2 and TRBJ1-2; the match to TRBD1 covers 8 bases. Germline CDR1 reads SGHAT; CDR2 reads FQNNGV. With 2 bases clipped from V and 4 bases from J, the junction kept 12 bases outside the gene matches. The length of the CDR3 is 17 residues. The CDR3 DNA reads TGTGCCAGCAGCTTATACTCTAAACAGGGGGGGACCTATGGCTACACCTTC. This gives the protein CASSLYSKQGGTYGYTF.

The V gene is TRBV29-1, the J gene TRBJ2-7; D uncertain. The germline V and J ends were trimmed by 6 bases and 0 bases, with 15 bases remaining between them. CDR3 size: 14 residues. Germline assignment: CDR1 SQVTM and CDR2 ANQGSEA. The CDR3 protein is CSVSSHYRSYEQYF. In nucleotides, the CDR3 is TGCAGCGTCTCCAGTCACTACCGCTCCTACGAGCAGTACTTC.

This chain uses TRBV6-6 with TRBJ2-3, with 7 bases identical to TRBD1. The CDR3 has 15 amino acids. CDR1 and CDR2 from the germline V gene are MNHNY and SVGAGI (reference sequence). The V segment lost 6 bases and the J segment 4 bases; nucleotides outside the gene matches: 10. For the CDR3, the DNA is TGTGCCAGCAGCCTCGGACCCCAGGGGGCAGATACGCAGTATTTT. This codes for CASSLGPQGADTQYF.

This clone came up once. The V and J genes are TRBV19 and TRBJ2-7; TRBD1 agrees at 7 bases. The CDR3 length is 13 residues. CDR1 is LNHDA and CDR2 is SQIVND in the germline V gene (reference sequence). V was clipped by 4 bases and J by 4 bases; unmatched bases: 4. The CDR3 is CASSRDSSYEQYF. The CDR3 coding sequence is TGTGCCAGTAGTAGGGACAGTAGTTACGAGCAGTACTTC.

The chain uses TRBV7-9 and TRBJ2-7, with 9 positions matching TRBD2. CDR1 is SEHNR, CDR2 FQNEAQ, per germline (reference sequence). The CDR3 runs to 14 residues. Trimming removed 5 bases from V and 7 bases from J; junction bases left unmatched: 9. CDR3 bases: TGTGCCAGCAGCCCCCCCGCGGGAGGGTATGAGCAGTACTTC. It specifies CASSPPAGGYEQYF.

The CDR3 protein is CASSPTSGATYEQYF. In nucleotides, the CDR3 is TGTGCCAGCTCACCGACTAGCGGGGCCACCTACGAGCAGTACTTC. J is TRBJ2-7 and V is TRBV18, with TRBD2 matching 11 bases. V dropped 3 bases and J dropped 2; count of bases not matched to a gene: 3. Germline loops: CDR1 KGHSH, CDR2 LQKENI. The CDR3 loop spans 15 amino acids.

The chain couples TRBV2 to TRBJ2-5, with 8 bases aligning to TRBD2. V was pared by 2 bases and J by 0 bases, with 8 bases of the junction left unmatched. Germline CDR1 reads SNHLY; CDR2 reads FYNNEI. The CDR3 totals 17 residues. CDR3 DNA: TGTGCCAGCAGTGAATTTGTTAGCGGGACGTACCAAGAGACCCAGTACTTC. Translating it yields CASSEFVSGTYQETQYF. The variable domain in full, with the rest retrieved from reference TRBV2 and TRBJ2-5, is EPEVTQTPSHQVTQMGQEVILRCVPISNHLYFYWYRQILGQKVEFLVSFYNNEISEKSEIFDDQFSVERPDGSNFTLKIRSTKLEDSAMYFCASSEFVSGTYQETQYFGPGTRLLVL.

For the CDR3, the DNA is TGTGCCAGTAGTACCCAGACAGGGGGCCGGGGTGTCAATGAGCAGTTCTTC. Translating gives CASSTQTGGRGVNEQFF. The V and J genes are TRBV19 and TRBJ2-1; 10 bases line up with TRBD1. CDR1 is LNHDA, CDR2 SQIVND, per germline (reference sequence). Trimming at V came to 4 bases and at J to 6 bases, leaving 12 bases not matched to a gene. The CDR3 consists of 17 residues.

The CDR3 region is CASSLAEGNIQYF. The CDR3 DNA follows: TGCGCCAGCAGCTTGGCGGAGGGAAACATTCAGTACTTC. The chain has TRBV5-1 and TRBJ2-4, with a weak D call TRBD2 (6 bases). V gave up 0 bases and J gave up 6 bases, with 7 bases separating them. The germline V gene encodes CDR1 SGHRS and CDR2 YFSETQ. The CDR3 totals 13 residues.

The rearrangement uses TRBV4-1 and TRBJ2-3; 12 positions match TRBD1. CDR1 is MGHRA and CDR2 is YSYEKL in the germline V gene. V lost 4 bases to trimming and J lost 3 bases; unmatched junction nucleotides: 8. This CDR3 has 17 residues. This CDR3 is CASSRTTGQGATDTQYF. CDR3 coding DNA: TGCGCCAGCAGCCGAACCACGGGACAGGGGGCAACAGATACGCAGTATTTT.

CDR3 residues: CASSPDRQGALDEQFF. CDR3 in DNA: TGTGCCAGCAGCCCAGATCGACAGGGGGCTCTGGATGAGCAGTTCTTC. This chain joins TRBV7-2 and TRBJ2-1; 10 bases line up with TRBD1. V shed 5 bases, J shed 8 bases, and the junction held 12 bases outside the gene matches. Germline CDR1 is SGHTA and CDR2 is FQGNSA. The CDR3 consists of 16 residues.